The entry below gives a single T cell receptor (beta chain) sequence along with its context. Its antigen is unidentified. V lost 4 bases and J lost 3, with 15 bases in between. The CDR3 is 15 residues long. The germline CDR1 and CDR2 sequences are SNHLY and FYNNEI. The data were taken from a study of siplizumab effects on memory and regulatory T cells. For every sample, 95,000 to 100,000 TCR templates were assayed. Measured with immunoSEQ multiplex PCR; TCRdb has only the in-frame clones, and not every one. Of tens of thousands of clones listed, more than 80% are singletons. Regarding the study as a whole: It seemed that naive T cells were more diverse than memory cells and were major contributors to the alloresponse. Mapping to unstimulated subsets was achieved for only a minor fraction of alloreactive clones.

The chain has TRBV2 and TRBJ1-1; D remains ambiguous. The TCR was taken from a human donor in good health. Sequencing input: CD8+ T cells sorted from blood. CDR3 nucleotide sequence: TGTGCCAGCAGTGCTTTGGTTTCCGAGGACACTGAAGCTTTCTTT. It translates to CASSALVSEDTEAFF.